A selection of T cell receptor beta chains follows, all from one sample in a study of T cells in localized non-small cell lung cancer. Data came from immunoSEQ multiplex PCR; TCRdb stores just in-frame clones and leaves some out. The sample contains about 70,000 clones, roughly 90% of which appear only once. The material sequenced was peripheral blood, taken before any cancer treatment. These receptors all stem from a male donor older than 55 with stage III squamous cell lung carcinoma. Each CDR3 is given with its conserved first and last residue. Fields, in order: CDR3 DNA, CDR3 protein, J gene, D gene, clone size, V gene. D genes are given only for firm matches. The listing skips clone size in some rows; elsewhere it reads once, few, many or a size class.

DNA: TGCGCCAGCAGTTACAGGGGAAACACTGAAGCTTTCTTT
CDR3: CASSYRGNTEAFF
J: TRBJ1-1
D: TRBD1
size: few
V: TRBV4-1

DNA: TGCGCCAGCAGCTTGGAACTAGCCACGGGGTTCGGGGAGCTGTTTTTT
CDR3: CASSLELATGFGELFF
J: TRBJ2-2
D: -
size: -
V: TRBV5-1

DNA: TGTGCCAGCAGCTTAGAGACAGGCAGGTCCCCCTATGGCTACACCTTC
CDR3: CASSLETGRSPYGYTF
J: TRBJ1-2
D: -
size: -
V: TRBV7-2

DNA: TGTGCCAGTAGTATCGGCGGGGGAAGCTCCTACAATGAGCAGTTCTTC
CDR3: CASSIGGGSSYNEQFF
J: TRBJ2-1
D: TRBD2
size: -
V: TRBV19

DNA: TGTGCCAGCAGGGTACAGGGGAAAGAGACCCAGTACTTC
CDR3: CASRVQGKETQYF
J: TRBJ2-5
D: TRBD1
size: -
V: TRBV6-5

DNA: TGTGCCAGCAGCTTTACAGGGTTGGATTCACCCCTCCACTTT
CDR3: CASSFTGLDSPLHF
J: TRBJ1-6
D: -
size: -
V: TRBV7-2

DNA: TGCGCCAGCAGCCAGGGACTTATGTTGAACACTGAAGCTTTCTTT
CDR3: CASSQGLMLNTEAFF
J: TRBJ1-1
D: -
size: -
V: TRBV5-1

DNA: TGTGCCAGCAGCTTGGAGGGAGCGGGCACCGGGGAGCTGTTTTTT
CDR3: CASSLEGAGTGELFF
J: TRBJ2-2
D: -
size: -
V: TRBV5-6

DNA: TGTGCCAGCCAACTAGGAGGATCGGATACGCAGTATTTT
CDR3: CASQLGGSDTQYF
J: TRBJ2-3
D: -
size: few
V: TRBV9

DNA: TGTGCCAGCAGCCAAGTAGGTGGGGGGTCGGTGAGAACTCCGGCTAATGAAAAACTGTTTTTT
CDR3: CASSQVGGGSVRTPANEKLFF
J: TRBJ1-4
D: -
size: -
V: TRBV4-2

DNA: TGTGCCAGCAGGGACGGGGGACAGGGGGCGGATGGCTACACCTTC
CDR3: CASRDGGQGADGYTF
J: TRBJ1-2
D: TRBD1
size: -
V: TRBV27

DNA: TGCAGTGCTGGCTGGGAGGGTGGCTACACCTTC
CDR3: CSAGWEGGYTF
J: TRBJ1-2
D: -
size: -
V: TRBV20-1

DNA: TGTGCCAGCAGCCCCACCCCCACTTGGACAGGGGAACACGAGCAGTACTTC
CDR3: CASSPTPTWTGEHEQYF
J: TRBJ2-7
D: TRBD1
size: -
V: TRBV9

DNA: TGTGCCAGCAGCTTGAGGGTAAATTCACCCCTCCACTTT
CDR3: CASSLRVNSPLHF
J: TRBJ1-6
D: -
size: few
V: TRBV5-6

DNA: TGTGCCAGCAGCCTTGGACAGCGCAATCAGCCCCAGCATTTT
CDR3: CASSLGQRNQPQHF
J: TRBJ1-5
D: -
size: -
V: TRBV7-2

DNA: TGCGCCAGCAGCCAAGATACCGATGGATATGGCTACACCTTC
CDR3: CASSQDTDGYGYTF
J: TRBJ1-2
D: -
size: -
V: TRBV4-1

DNA: TGTGCCAGCAGGGGTTCAGTCAGCTCTGGAAACACCATATATTTT
CDR3: CASRGSVSSGNTIYF
J: TRBJ1-3
D: -
size: -
V: TRBV2

DNA: TGCGCCAGCAGCCAAGATCGGGCTAGCGGGCAGAGCTCCTACAATGAGCAGTTCTTC
CDR3: CASSQDRASGQSSYNEQFF
J: TRBJ2-1
D: TRBD2
size: -
V: TRBV4-1

DNA: TGCGCCAGCAGCCGATCCGACAGAGTAGGTGAGCAGTTCTTC
CDR3: CASSRSDRVGEQFF
J: TRBJ2-1
D: -
size: -
V: TRBV4-3

DNA: TGTGCCAGCAGCTCAGCACGACAGAATGAGCAGTTCTTC
CDR3: CASSSARQNEQFF
J: TRBJ2-1
D: -
size: once
V: TRBV5-4

DNA: TGTGCCAGCAGTATGGCGATTCCGATACAAAGTCGGGCCAACGTCCTGACTTTC
CDR3: CASSMAIPIQSRANVLTF
J: TRBJ2-6
D: -
size: -
V: TRBV2

DNA: TGTGCCAGCTCTCGGGACAGCTACGAGCAGTACTTC
CDR3: CASSRDSYEQYF
J: TRBJ2-7
D: TRBD1
size: -
V: TRBV18

DNA: TGTGCCAGCAGCTTAGAGGGGTCCGCGAATACGCAGTATTTT
CDR3: CASSLEGSANTQYF
J: TRBJ2-3
D: -
size: few
V: TRBV11-2

DNA: TGTGCCAGCAGTGAGCAGGGGTCCTATGGCTACACCTTC
CDR3: CASSEQGSYGYTF
J: TRBJ1-2
D: -
size: -
V: TRBV2

DNA: TGCGCCAGCAGCCAAGGACCGGGACAGAGCTCTGGGGCCAACGTCCTGACTTTC
CDR3: CASSQGPGQSSGANVLTF
J: TRBJ2-6
D: TRBD1
size: -
V: TRBV4-1

DNA: TGTGCCACGGCACCCCTTAGCTCTGGGGCTAACGTCCTGACTTTC
CDR3: CATAPLSSGANVLTF
J: TRBJ2-6
D: -
size: once
V: TRBV19

DNA: TGTGCCAGCATGGACAGGGTGGAGGAAAAACTGTTTTTT
CDR3: CASMDRVEEKLFF
J: TRBJ1-4
D: TRBD1
size: -
V: TRBV19

DNA: TGCGCCAGCAGCCAAGATCTTAGAACGAACACTGAAGCTTTCTTT
CDR3: CASSQDLRTNTEAFF
J: TRBJ1-1
D: -
size: once
V: TRBV4-1